This TCR beta chain is from a study of metastatic and nonmetastatic thyroid tumors. In the study overall: Both malignant and benign thyroid patients supplied peripheral blood and tumor or nodule tissue samples, across which the repertoires of these patients were then compared. Study findings and constraints: TCR beta diversity was reportedly significantly higher in malignant thyroid tumors than benign nodules, in blood and tumor.

Authors' methods: Variation in CDR3 across clinicopathological groups served as the basis for constructing a distant-metastasis classifier in papillary thyroid cancer. TCRdb ran MiXCR on the PCR reads. TCRdb, not the original authors, processed these V and J calls. This repertoire shows approximately 44,000 clones, roughly 27% found once; its top ten account for 9.5% to 10%. V lost 5 bases, J lost 4 bases, and 8 bases lay in between. CDR1 is SGHTA and CDR2 is FQGTGA in the germline V gene. The length of the CDR3 is 13 residues. This clone was observed at least ten times. The antigen remains unidentified. Ahead of thyroid surgery, no patient had received treatment of any kind.

The clonotype comes from a male donor with papillary thyroid cancer or a benign thyroid nodule (not recorded which). Some clones in this sample may be carry-over from other donors' samples. The sample consisted of blood. The chain is built from TRBV7-3 and TRBJ2-2; TRBD2 might be the D (5 bases). CDR3 sequence (DNA): TGTGCCAGCAGCCCGGGGTTCACCGGGGAGCTGTTTTTT. Translated: CASSPGFTGELFF.